Below are 4 T cell receptor beta chains sequenced from a single sample in a study of shared clonotypes between healthy human individuals. Sequencing was performed with immunoSEQ multiplex PCR; in TCRdb, only in-frame clones are kept and a portion is missing. The sample holds hundreds of thousands of clones, around 96% seen once. Sequenced material: memory CD8+ T cells sorted from blood. The sample's subset: CD45RO+ cells pooled with CCR7-negative TemRA cells. The source is a man in his thirties or forties in good health.

This rearrangement joins TRBV28 to TRBJ2-7, with D unclear. V shed 3 bases and J shed 4 bases, with 19 bases lying between them. Germline CDR1 and CDR2: MDHEN and SYDVKM. The CDR3 is 16 amino acids. CDR3 sequence: CASSFVGLPRVYEQYF. CDR3 coding DNA: TGTGCCAGCAGTTTTGTGGGTCTTCCTAGGGTTTACGAGCAGTACTTC.

Details on this clone: No DNA is shown, since the ends of the CDR3 on it are uncertain; the CDR3 is the one TCRdb lists. The chain has TRBV28 and TRBJ1-1. Germline V CDR1 and CDR2: MDHEN, SYDVKM. The CDR3 is 15 residues long, ends included. Here the CDR3 reads CASSSSGGDRTEAFF.

With respect to this clone: Other DNA sequences within the sample encode an identical CDR3. The chain carries TRBV7-9 and TRBJ2-7; no clear D gene. Trimming removed 2 bases from V and 2 bases from J, with 4 bases in between. The CDR3 has 12 amino acids. Germline assignment: CDR1 SEHNR and CDR2 FQNEAQ (reference sequence). The CDR3 sequence: CASSLSPYEQYF. CDR3 in DNA: TGTGCCAGCAGCTTATCCCCCTACGAGCAGTACTTC.

This chain joins TRBV10-3 and TRBJ2-1, with D uncertain. Germline-derived CDR1 and CDR2 are ENHRY and SYGVKD. CDR3 length equals 11 residues. Trimming removed 2 bases at V and 5 bases at J, with 1 base between. The CDR3 DNA is TGTGCCATCAGTGAGCACAATGAGCAGTTCTTC. Protein: CAISEHNEQFF.